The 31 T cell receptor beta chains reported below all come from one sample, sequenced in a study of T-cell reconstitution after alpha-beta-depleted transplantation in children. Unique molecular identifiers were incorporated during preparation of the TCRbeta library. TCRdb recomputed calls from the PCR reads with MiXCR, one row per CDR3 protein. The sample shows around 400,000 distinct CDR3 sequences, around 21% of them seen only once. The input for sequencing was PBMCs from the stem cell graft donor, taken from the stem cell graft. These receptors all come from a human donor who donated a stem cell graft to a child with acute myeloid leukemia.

The CDR3 protein is CASSQGQRRNQPQHF. The DNA for the CDR3 is TGTGCCAGCAGCCAGGGTCAGAGACGCAATCAGCCCCAGCATTTT. This chain uses TRBV27 with TRBJ1-5; perhaps TRBD1 as D (5 bases). The CDR3 covers 15 residues. V lost 6 bases and J lost 2, with 14 bases in between. In germline, CDR1 is MNHEY, CDR2 SMNVEV (reference sequence).

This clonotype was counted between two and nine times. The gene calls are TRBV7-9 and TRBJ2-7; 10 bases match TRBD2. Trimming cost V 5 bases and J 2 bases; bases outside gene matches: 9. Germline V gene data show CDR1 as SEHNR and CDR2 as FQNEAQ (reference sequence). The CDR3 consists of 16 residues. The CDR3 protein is CASSPLTSGVTYEQYF. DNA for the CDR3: TGTGCCAGCAGCCCACTAACTAGCGGGGTCACCTACGAGCAGTACTTC.

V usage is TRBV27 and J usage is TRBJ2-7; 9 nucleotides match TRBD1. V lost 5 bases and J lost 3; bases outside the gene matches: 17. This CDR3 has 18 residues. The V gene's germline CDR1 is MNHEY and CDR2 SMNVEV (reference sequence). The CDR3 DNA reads TGTGCCAGCAGTCTACTCGCAGCCTTGACAGGGGGTGTCTACGAGCAGTACTTC. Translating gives CASSLLAALTGGVYEQYF.

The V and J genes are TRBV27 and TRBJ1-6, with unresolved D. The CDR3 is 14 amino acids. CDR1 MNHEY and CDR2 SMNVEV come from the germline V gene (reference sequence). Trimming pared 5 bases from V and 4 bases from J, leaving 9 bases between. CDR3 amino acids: CASSPWDYNSPLHF. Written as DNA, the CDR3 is TGTGCCAGCAGTCCTTGGGATTATAATTCACCCCTCCACTTT.

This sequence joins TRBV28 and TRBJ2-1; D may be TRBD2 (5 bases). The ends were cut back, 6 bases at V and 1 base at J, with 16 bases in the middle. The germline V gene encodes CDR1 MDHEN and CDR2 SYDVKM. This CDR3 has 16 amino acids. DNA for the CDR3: TGTGCCAGCAGCGGACGAGGAGGTTTGTCCTACAATGAGCAGTTCTTC. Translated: CASSGRGGLSYNEQFF.

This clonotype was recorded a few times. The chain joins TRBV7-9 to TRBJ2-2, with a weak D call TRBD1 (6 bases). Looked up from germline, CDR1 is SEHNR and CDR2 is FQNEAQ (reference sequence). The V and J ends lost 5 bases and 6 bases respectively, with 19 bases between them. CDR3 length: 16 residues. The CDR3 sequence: CASSRSITGMAGELFF. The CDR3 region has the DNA TGTGCCAGCAGCCGAAGCATAACAGGGATGGCCGGGGAGCTGTTTTTT.

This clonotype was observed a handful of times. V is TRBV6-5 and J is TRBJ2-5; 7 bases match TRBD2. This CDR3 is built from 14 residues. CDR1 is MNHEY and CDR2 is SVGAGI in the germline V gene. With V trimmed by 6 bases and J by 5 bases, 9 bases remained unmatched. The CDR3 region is CASRTSGIRETQYF. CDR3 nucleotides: TGTGCCAGCAGGACAAGCGGGATACGGGAGACCCAGTACTTC.

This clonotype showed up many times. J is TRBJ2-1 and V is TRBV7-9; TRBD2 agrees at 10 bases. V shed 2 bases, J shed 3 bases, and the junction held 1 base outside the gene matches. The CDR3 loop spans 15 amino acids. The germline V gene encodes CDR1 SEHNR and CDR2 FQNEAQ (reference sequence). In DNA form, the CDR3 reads TGTGCCAGCAGCTTAAGCGGGAGGGACTACAATGAGCAGTTCTTC. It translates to CASSLSGRDYNEQFF.

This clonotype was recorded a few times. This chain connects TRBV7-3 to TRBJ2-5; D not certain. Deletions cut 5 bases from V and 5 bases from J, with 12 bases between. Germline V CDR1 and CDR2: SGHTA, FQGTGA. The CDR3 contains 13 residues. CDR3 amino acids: CASSTFQGETQYF. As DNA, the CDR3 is TGTGCCAGCAGCACCTTTCAAGGGGAGACCCAGTACTTC.

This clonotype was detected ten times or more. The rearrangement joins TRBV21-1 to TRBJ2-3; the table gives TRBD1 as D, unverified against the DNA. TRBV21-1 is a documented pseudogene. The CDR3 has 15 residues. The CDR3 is CASSFKTGHGDTQYF. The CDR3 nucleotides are TGTGCCAGCAGCTTTAAAACAGGGCACGGAGATACGCAGTATTTT.

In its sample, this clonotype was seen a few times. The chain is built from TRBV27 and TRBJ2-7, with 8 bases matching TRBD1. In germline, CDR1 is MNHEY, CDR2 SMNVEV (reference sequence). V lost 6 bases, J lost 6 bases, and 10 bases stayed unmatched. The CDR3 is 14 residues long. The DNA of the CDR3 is TGTGCCAGCAGCGGGGACAGGCGAACCACCGAGCAGTACTTC. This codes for CASSGDRRTTEQYF.

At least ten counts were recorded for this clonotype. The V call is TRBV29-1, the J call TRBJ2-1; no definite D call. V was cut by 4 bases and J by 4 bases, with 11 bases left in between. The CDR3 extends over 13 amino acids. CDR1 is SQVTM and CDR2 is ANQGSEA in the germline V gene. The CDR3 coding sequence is TGCAGCGTTGTTCCACTTAATTACAATGAGCAGTTCTTC. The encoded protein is CSVVPLNYNEQFF.

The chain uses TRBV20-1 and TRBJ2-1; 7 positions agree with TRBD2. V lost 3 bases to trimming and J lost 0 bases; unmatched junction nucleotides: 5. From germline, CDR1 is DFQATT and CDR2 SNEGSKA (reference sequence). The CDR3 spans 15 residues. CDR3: CSARGGGLSYNEQFF. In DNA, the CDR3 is TGCAGTGCTAGGGGCGGGGGACTCTCCTACAATGAGCAGTTCTTC.

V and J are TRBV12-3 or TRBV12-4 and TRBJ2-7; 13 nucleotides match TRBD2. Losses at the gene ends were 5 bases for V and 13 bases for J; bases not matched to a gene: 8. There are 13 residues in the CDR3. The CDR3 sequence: CASSPGTSGIYYF. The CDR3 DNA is TGTGCCAGCAGTCCCGGGACTAGCGGGATCTATTACTTC.

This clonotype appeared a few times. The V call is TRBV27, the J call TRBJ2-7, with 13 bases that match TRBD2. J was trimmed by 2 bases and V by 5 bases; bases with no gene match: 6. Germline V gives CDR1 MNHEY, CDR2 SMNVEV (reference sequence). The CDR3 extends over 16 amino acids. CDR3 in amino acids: CASSPLGLAGTYEQYF. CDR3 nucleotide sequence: TGTGCCAGCAGTCCACTGGGACTAGCGGGAACCTACGAGCAGTACTTC.

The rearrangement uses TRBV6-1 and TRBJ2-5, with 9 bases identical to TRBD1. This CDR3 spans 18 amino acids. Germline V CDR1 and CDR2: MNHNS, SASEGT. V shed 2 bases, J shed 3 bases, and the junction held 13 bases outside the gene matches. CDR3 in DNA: TGTGCCAGCAGTGAAATGTTAGAGGACAGGGGAATGGAAGAGACCCAGTACTTC. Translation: CASSEMLEDRGMEETQYF.

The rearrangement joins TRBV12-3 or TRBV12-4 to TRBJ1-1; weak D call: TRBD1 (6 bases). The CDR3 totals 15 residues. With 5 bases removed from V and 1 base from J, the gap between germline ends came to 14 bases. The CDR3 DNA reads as TGTGCCAGCAGTGGATGGGGACATAGGAACACTGAAGCTTTCTTT. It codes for CASSGWGHRNTEAFF.

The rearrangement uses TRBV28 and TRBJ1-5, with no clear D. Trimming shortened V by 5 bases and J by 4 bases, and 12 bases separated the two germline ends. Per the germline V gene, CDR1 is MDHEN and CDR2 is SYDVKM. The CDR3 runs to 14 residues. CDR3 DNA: TGTGCCAGCAGTCGGCCCAACTTAAATCAGCCCCAGCATTTT. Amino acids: CASSRPNLNQPQHF. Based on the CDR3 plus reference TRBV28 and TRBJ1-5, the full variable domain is DVKVTQSSRYLVKRTGEKVFLECVQDMDHENMFWYRQDPGLGLRLIYFSYDVKMKEKGDIPEGYSVSREKKERFSLILESASTNQTSMYLCASSRPNLNQPQHFGDGTRLSIL.

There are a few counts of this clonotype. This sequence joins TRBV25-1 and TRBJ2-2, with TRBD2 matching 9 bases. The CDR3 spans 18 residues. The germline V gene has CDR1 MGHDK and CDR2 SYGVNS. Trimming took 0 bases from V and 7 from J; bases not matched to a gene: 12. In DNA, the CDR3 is TGTGCCAGCAGTGAATACTTCCCTCCACTAGCGGGTTTCGGGGAGCTGTTTTTT. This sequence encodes CASSEYFPPLAGFGELFF.

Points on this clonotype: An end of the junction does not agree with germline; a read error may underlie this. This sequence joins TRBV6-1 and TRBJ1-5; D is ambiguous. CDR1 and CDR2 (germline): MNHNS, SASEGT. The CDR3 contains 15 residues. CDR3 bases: TGTGCCAGCACTGAAGTACGGAATAGCAATCAGCCCCAGCATTTT. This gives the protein CASTEVRNSNQPQHF.

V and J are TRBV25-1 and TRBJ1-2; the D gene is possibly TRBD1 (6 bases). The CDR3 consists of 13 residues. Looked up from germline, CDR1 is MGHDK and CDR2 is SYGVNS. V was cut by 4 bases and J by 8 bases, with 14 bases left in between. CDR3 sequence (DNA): TGTGCCAGCAGTGCCCAGGGGTTGCGGGGCTACACCTTC. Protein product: CASSAQGLRGYTF.

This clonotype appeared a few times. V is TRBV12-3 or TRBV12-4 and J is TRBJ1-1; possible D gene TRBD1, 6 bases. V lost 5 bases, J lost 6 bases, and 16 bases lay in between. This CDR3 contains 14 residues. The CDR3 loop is CASSPDRKGAEAFF. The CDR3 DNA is TGTGCCAGCAGTCCGGACAGAAAGGGGGCTGAAGCTTTCTTT.

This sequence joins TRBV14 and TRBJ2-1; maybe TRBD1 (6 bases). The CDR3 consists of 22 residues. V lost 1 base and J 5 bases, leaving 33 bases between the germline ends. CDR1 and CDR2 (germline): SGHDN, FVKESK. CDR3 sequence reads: CASSQGWAIYREQRYPNNEQFF. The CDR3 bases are TGTGCCAGCAGCCAAGGTTGGGCCATATACAGGGAGCAAAGGTACCCAAACAATGAGCAGTTCTTC.

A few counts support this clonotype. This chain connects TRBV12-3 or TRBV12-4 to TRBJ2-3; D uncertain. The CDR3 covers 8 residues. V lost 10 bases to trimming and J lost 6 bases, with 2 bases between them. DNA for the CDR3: TGTGCCACCGATACGCAGTATTTT. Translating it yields CATDTQYF.

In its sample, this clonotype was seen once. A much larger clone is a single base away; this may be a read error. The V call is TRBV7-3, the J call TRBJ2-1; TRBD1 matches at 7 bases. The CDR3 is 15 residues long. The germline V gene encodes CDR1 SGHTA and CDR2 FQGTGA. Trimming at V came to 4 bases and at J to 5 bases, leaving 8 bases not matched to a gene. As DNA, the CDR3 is TGTGCCAGCAGCTCAATGGGACAGAGGGACAATGAGCAGTTCTTC. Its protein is CASSSMGQRDNEQFF.

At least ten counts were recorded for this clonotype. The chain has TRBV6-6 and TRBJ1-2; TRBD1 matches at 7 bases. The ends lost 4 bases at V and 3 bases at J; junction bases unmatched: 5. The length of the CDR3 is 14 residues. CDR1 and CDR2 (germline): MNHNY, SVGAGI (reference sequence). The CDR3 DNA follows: TGTGCCAGCAGTTCAACGACAGGGTACTATGGCTACACCTTC. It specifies CASSSTTGYYGYTF.

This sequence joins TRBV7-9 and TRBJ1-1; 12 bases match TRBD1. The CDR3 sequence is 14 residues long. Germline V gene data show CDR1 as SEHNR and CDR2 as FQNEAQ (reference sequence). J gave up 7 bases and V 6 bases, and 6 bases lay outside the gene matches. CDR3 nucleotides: TGTGCCAGCAGGTGGGACAGGGGGCGGGGTGAAGCTTTCTTT. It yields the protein CASRWDRGRGEAFF.

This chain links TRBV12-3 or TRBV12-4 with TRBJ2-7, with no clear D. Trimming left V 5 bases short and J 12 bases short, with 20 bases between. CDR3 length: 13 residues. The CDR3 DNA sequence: TGTGCCAGCAGTCTCCCCGGGCCAATGGGTCCGTACTTC. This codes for CASSLPGPMGPYF.

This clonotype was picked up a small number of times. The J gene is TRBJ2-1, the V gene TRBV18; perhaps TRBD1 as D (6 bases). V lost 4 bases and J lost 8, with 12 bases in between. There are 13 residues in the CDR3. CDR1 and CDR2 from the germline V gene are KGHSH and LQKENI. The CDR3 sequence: CASSQDRIDEQFF. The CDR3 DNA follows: TGTGCCAGCTCACAAGACAGGATCGATGAGCAGTTCTTC.

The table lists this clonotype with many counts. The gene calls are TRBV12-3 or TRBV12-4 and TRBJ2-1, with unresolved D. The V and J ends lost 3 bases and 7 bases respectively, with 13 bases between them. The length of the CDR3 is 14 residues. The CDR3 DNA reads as TGTGCCAGCAGTTTTGATATCTCGTGGAATGAGCAGTTCTTC. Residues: CASSFDISWNEQFF.

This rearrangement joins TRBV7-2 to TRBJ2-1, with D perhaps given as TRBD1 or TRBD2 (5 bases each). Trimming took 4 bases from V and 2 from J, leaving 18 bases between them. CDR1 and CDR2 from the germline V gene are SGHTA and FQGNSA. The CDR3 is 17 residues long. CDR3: CASSYYRGDRPYNEQFF. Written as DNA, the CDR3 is TGTGCCAGCAGCTATTACCGTGGGGACCGACCCTACAATGAGCAGTTCTTC.